This T cell receptor (beta chain) emerged from a study of cytomegalovirus exposure and HLA in healthy donors. Using immunoSEQ multiplex PCR, the repertoire was profiled, and TCRdb retains in-frame clones only, with some absent. Found here are 160,000 or so clones, around four fifths of them singletons; the top ten hold about 2.3%. The TCR sequence derives from a man aged 30 to 45 in good health and CMV-seropositive. Sequencing input: PBMCs.

The CDR3 protein is CASSLRGTYEQYF. The CDR3 DNA follows: TGTGCCAGCAGCTTACGGGGGACCTACGAGCAGTACTTC. The genes are TRBV7-2 and TRBJ2-7, with D tentatively TRBD2 (6 bases). The CDR3 is 13 residues long. Germline lookup yields CDR1 SGHTA and CDR2 FQGNSA. Trimming left V 2 bases short and J 2 bases short, with 7 bases between.